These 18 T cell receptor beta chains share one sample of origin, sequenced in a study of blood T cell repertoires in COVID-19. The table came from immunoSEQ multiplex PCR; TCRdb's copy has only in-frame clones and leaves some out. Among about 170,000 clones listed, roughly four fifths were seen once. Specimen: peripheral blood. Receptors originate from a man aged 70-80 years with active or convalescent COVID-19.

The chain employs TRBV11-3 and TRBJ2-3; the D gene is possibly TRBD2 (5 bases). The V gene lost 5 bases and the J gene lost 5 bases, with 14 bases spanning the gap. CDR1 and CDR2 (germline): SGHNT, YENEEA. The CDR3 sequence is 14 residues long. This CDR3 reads CASSRRALGDTQYF. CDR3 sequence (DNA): TGTGCCAGCAGCAGGCGGGCCTTGGGAGATACGCAGTATTTT.

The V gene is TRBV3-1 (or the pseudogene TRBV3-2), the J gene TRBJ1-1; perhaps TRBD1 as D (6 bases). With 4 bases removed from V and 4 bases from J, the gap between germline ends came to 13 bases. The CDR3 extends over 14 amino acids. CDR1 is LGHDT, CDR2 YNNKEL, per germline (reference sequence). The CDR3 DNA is TGTGCCAGCAGCCGAACAGGGCCCGCCACTGAAGCTTTCTTT. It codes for CASSRTGPATEAFF.

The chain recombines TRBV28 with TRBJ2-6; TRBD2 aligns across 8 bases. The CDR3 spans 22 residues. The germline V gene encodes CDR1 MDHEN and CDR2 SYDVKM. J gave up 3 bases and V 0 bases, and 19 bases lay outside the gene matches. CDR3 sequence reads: CASSLWVPKTGLAQSGANVLTF. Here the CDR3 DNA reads TGTGCCAGCAGTTTATGGGTTCCCAAGACCGGACTAGCCCAGAGTGGGGCCAACGTCCTGACTTTC. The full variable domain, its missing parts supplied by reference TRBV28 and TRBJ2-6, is DVKVTQSSRYLVKRTGEKVFLECVQDMDHENMFWYRQDPGLGLRLIYFSYDVKMKEKGDIPEGYSVSREKKERFSLILESASTNQTSMYLCASSLWVPKTGLAQSGANVLTFGAGSRLTVL.

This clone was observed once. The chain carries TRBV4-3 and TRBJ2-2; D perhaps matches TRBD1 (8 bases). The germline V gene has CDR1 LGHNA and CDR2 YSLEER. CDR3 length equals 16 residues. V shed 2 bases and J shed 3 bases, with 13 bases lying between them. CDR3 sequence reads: CASSQLQGGDTGELFF. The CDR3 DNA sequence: TGCGCCAGCAGCCAACTACAGGGGGGGGACACCGGGGAGCTGTTTTTT.

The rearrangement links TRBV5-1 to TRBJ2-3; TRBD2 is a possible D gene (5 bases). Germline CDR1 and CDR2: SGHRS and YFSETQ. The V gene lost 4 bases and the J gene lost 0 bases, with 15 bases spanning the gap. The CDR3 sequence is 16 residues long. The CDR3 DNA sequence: TGCGCCAGCAGCAGAGCGAGCGGTACTAGCACAGATACGCAGTATTTT. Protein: CASSRASGTSTDTQYF.

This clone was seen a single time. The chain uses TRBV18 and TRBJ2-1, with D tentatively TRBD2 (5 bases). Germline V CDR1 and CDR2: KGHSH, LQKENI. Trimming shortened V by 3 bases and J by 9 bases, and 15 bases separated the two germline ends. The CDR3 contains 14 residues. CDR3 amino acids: CASSPKLAGFEQFF. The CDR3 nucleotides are TGTGCCAGCTCACCGAAGCTAGCAGGCTTTGAGCAGTTCTTC.

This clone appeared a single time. In DNA, the CDR3 is TGCGCCAGCAGCCGGATTAGCGGGAGGTTCGACGAGCAGTACTTC. Protein product: CASSRISGRFDEQYF. This rearrangement joins TRBV4-1 to TRBJ2-7; 10 bases align to TRBD2. With V trimmed by 4 bases and J by 5 bases, 8 bases remained unmatched. Germline V gene data show CDR1 as MGHRA and CDR2 as YSYEKL. This CDR3 has 15 amino acids.

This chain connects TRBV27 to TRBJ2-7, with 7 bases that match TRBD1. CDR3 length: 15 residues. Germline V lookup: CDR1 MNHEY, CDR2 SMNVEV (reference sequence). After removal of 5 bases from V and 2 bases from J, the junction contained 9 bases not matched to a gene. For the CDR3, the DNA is TGTGCCAGCAGTGTGGGACAGCCGATAACCTACGAGCAGTACTTC. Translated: CASSVGQPITYEQYF.

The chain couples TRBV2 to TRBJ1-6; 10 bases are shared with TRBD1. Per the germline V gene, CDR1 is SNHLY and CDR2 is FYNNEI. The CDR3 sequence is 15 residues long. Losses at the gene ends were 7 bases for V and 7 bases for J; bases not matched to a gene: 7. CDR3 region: CASTRTGGENSPLHF. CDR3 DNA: TGTGCCAGCACCCGGACAGGGGGTGAGAATTCACCCCTCCACTTT. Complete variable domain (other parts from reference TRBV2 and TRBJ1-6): EPEVTQTPSHQVTQMGQEVILRCVPISNHLYFYWYRQILGQKVEFLVSFYNNEISEKSEIFDDQFSVERPDGSNFTLKIRSTKLEDSAMYFCASTRTGGENSPLHFGNGTRLTVT.

CDR3 in amino acids: CASRDRGLERTEAFF. CDR3 nucleotide sequence: TGTGCCAGCAGAGACAGGGGGCTTGAAAGGACTGAAGCTTTCTTT. J is TRBJ1-1 and V is TRBV27; 10 bases agree with TRBD1. Trimming at V came to 6 bases and at J to 5 bases, leaving 9 bases not matched to a gene. CDR1 is MNHEY and CDR2 is SMNVEV in the germline V gene (reference sequence). The CDR3 spans 15 residues.

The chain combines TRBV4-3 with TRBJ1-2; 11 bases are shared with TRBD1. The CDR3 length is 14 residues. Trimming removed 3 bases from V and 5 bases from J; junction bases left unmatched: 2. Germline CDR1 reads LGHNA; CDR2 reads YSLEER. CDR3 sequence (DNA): TGCGCCAGCAGCCATGGACAGGGGGCGTATGGCTACACCTTC. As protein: CASSHGQGAYGYTF.

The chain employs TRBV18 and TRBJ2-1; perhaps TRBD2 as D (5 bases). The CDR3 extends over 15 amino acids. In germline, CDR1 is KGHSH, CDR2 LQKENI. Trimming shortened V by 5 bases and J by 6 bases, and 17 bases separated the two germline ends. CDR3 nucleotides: TGTGCCAGCTCAGACGAGGCCCTCGCGGGCAATGAGCAGTTCTTC. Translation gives CASSDEALAGNEQFF.

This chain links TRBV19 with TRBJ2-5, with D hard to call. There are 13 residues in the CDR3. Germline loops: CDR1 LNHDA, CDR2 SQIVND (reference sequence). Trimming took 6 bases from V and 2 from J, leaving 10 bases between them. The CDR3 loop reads CASSLSRQETQYF. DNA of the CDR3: TGTGCCAGTAGCCTTAGTAGACAAGAGACCCAGTACTTC.

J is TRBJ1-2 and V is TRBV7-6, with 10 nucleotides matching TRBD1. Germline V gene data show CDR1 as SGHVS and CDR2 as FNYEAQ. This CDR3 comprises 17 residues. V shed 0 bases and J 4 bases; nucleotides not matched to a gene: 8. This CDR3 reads CASSLAPGTGAFYGYTF. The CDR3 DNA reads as TGTGCCAGCAGCTTAGCGCCCGGGACAGGGGCCTTCTATGGCTACACCTTC.

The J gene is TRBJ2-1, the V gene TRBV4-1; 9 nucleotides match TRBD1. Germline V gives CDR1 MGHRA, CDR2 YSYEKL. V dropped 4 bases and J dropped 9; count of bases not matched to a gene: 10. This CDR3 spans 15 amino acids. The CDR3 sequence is CASSPGQGPFSEQFF. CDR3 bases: TGCGCCAGCAGCCCAGGACAGGGGCCCTTTAGTGAGCAGTTCTTC.

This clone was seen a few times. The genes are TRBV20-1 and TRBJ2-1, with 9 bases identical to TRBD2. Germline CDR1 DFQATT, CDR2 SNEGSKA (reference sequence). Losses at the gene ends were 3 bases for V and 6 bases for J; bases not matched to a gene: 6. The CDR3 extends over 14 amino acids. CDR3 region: CSASRLAGFNEQFF. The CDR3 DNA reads TGCAGTGCTAGTCGGCTAGCGGGATTCAATGAGCAGTTCTTC.

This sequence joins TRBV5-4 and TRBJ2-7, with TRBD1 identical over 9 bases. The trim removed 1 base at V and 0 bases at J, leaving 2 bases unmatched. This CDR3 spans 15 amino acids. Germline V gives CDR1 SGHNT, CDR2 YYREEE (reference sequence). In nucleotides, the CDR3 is TGTGCCAGCAGCTTGAAGACAGGGGGCTCCTACGAGCAGTACTTC. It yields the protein CASSLKTGGSYEQYF.

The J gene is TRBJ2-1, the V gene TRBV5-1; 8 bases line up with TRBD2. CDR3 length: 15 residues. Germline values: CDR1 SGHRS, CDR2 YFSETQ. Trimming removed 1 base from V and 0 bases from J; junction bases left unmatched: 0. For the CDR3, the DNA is TGCGCCAGCAGCTTGACTAGCGGCTCCTACAATGAGCAGTTCTTC. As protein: CASSLTSGSYNEQFF.